Shown below are 27 T cell receptor beta chains from a single sample sequenced in a study of cytomegalovirus exposure and HLA in healthy donors. 13 Jbeta primers and 60 Vbeta primers were used for the PCR. Clones were sequenced by immunoSEQ multiplex PCR, and TCRdb holds only the in-frame ones, with some missing. The table lists tens of thousands of clones, 74% of them singletons. Sample: PBMCs. These TCRs come from a human donor in good health.

Turning to this clone: This is likely a read error, given that the CDR3 carries no conserved phenylalanine or tryptophan at its end. Because the CDR3's place on the DNA is in doubt, the DNA is left out and the CDR3 is given as listed by TCRdb. This sequence joins TRBV28 and TRBJ1-2; TRBD1, as called in the table, went unchecked against the DNA. The CDR3 has 12 amino acids, counting both end residues. CDR1 is MDHEN and CDR2 is SYDVKM in the germline V gene. The CDR3 is CASSLGQGALDC.

CDR3 sequence: CASSYAGSYGYTF. DNA for the CDR3: TGTGCCAGCAGTTACGCGGGGAGCTATGGCTACACCTTC. The chain is built from TRBV27 and TRBJ1-2; D is uncertain. Germline CDR1 reads MNHEY; CDR2 reads SMNVEV (reference sequence). The CDR3 is 13 residues long. The V end was cut by 4 bases, the J end by 4 bases, with 10 bases between.

This clone was seen a single time. The gene calls are TRBV28 and TRBJ1-5; D is undetermined. The ends were cut back, 6 bases at V and 1 base at J, with 16 bases in the middle. This CDR3 has 16 residues. CDR1 is MDHEN, CDR2 SYDVKM, per germline. CDR3 in DNA: TGTGCCAGCAGCTACGAAATGGTTCTGAGCAATCAGCCCCAGCATTTT. It codes for CASSYEMVLSNQPQHF.

This clone is a singleton in its sample. The chain has TRBV5-1 and TRBJ2-3, with 9 bases fitting TRBD2. This CDR3 has 16 residues. Germline V gene data show CDR1 as SGHRS and CDR2 as YFSETQ. Unmatched junction bases numbered 9, after V lost 0 bases and J lost 7 bases. CDR3 bases: TGCGCCAGCAGCTTGGAGCGAGCGGGAGGATCGAATACGCAGTATTTT. It encodes CASSLERAGGSNTQYF.

J is TRBJ2-3 and V is TRBV9, with D unclear. This CDR3 is built from 13 residues. Germline V gene data show CDR1 as SGDLS and CDR2 as YYNGEE. V was cut by 4 bases and J by 2 bases, with 8 bases left in between. CDR3 bases: TGTGCCAGCAGCCCCGTCCCCACAGATACGCAGTATTTT. Translation: CASSPVPTDTQYF.

This chain joins TRBV5-1 and TRBJ1-2; possibly TRBD1 for D (6 bases). V was cut by 4 bases and J by 8 bases, with 18 bases left in between. Germline V CDR1 and CDR2: SGHRS, YFSETQ. There are 14 residues in the CDR3. The CDR3 sequence is CASSTGTGSRGYTF. The CDR3 DNA sequence: TGCGCCAGCAGCACGGGAACAGGGTCGCGCGGCTACACCTTC.

The chain couples TRBV5-1 to TRBJ2-1; D unclear. Per germline, CDR1 SGHRS and CDR2 YFSETQ. The V and J ends lost 0 bases and 4 bases respectively, with 8 bases between them. The length of the CDR3 is 14 residues. In DNA form, the CDR3 reads TGCGCCAGCAGCTTGGGGCCAGAATACAATGAGCAGTTCTTC. This gives the protein CASSLGPEYNEQFF.

The gene calls are TRBV5-1 and TRBJ2-7; 11 bases map to TRBD2. Trimming removed 0 bases from V and 7 bases from J; junction bases left unmatched: 9. The V gene's germline CDR1 is SGHRS and CDR2 YFSETQ. This CDR3 comprises 16 residues. The CDR3 nucleotides are TGCGCCAGCAGCTTGGACGGGACTAGCGGAGTTAGGGAGCAGTACTTC. It yields the protein CASSLDGTSGVREQYF.

J is TRBJ2-6 and V is TRBV9; 7 positions match TRBD2. The V segment lost 2 bases and the J segment 1 base; nucleotides outside the gene matches: 9. Germline-derived CDR1 and CDR2 are SGDLS and YYNGEE. The CDR3 covers 18 residues. DNA of the CDR3: TGTGCCAGCAGCGTCCCTGCGGGAGAGCGGTCTGGGGCCAACGTCCTGACTTTC. It is translated as CASSVPAGERSGANVLTF.

V and J are TRBV30 and TRBJ2-1; D perhaps matches TRBD2 (6 bases). Deletions cut 3 bases from V and 7 bases from J, with 16 bases between. The CDR3 runs 14 residues. The germline gives CDR1 GTSNPN, CDR2 SVGIG (reference sequence). CDR3 in DNA: TGTGCCTGGAGCACAGGCGCGGGAAGGAATGAGCAGTTCTTC. This codes for CAWSTGAGRNEQFF.

This clone was picked up a small number of times. The J gene is TRBJ1-6, the V gene TRBV6-4; unclear D gene. Between the trimmed V and J ends, which lost 0 bases and 7 bases, there was a span of 4 bases. CDR1 and CDR2 from the germline V gene are MRHNA and SNTAGT. The CDR3 is 13 residues long. DNA for the CDR3: TGTGCCAGCAGTGACTCGAGCAATTCACCCCTCCACTTT. It is translated as CASSDSSNSPLHF.

The chain has TRBV4-1 and TRBJ2-7; 11 bases line up with TRBD2. The CDR3 length is 16 residues. V dropped 4 bases and J dropped 0; count of bases not matched to a gene: 5. The germline V gene encodes CDR1 MGHRA and CDR2 YSYEKL. The CDR3 region is CASSPGLAGFSYEQYF. The DNA of the CDR3 is TGCGCCAGCAGCCCCGGACTAGCGGGCTTCTCCTACGAGCAGTACTTC.

The chain recombines TRBV5-4 with TRBJ2-3, with TRBD2 as a possible D gene (5 bases). CDR3 size: 16 residues. The V and J ends lost 0 bases and 6 bases respectively, with 17 bases between them. From germline, CDR1 is SGHNT and CDR2 YYREEE (reference sequence). CDR3 DNA: TGTGCCAGCAGCTTGGCCCCTAGCTCCCCGGTCGATACGCAGTATTTT. Residues: CASSLAPSSPVDTQYF.

This clone was observed once. The J gene is TRBJ1-2, the V gene TRBV19; D is perhaps TRBD1 (6 bases). V was pared by 6 bases and J by 4 bases, with 15 bases between. CDR1 is LNHDA, CDR2 SQIVND, per germline (reference sequence). The CDR3 spans 14 residues. The CDR3 DNA sequence: TGTGCCAGTAGGCTCCGGGACACCGGCTATGGCTACACCTTC. Protein: CASRLRDTGYGYTF.

This chain joins TRBV5-1 and TRBJ1-2; TRBD1 is a possible D gene (5 bases). Germline V gene data show CDR1 as SGHRS and CDR2 as YFSETQ. V lost 2 bases and J lost 8, with 13 bases in between. CDR3 length: 13 amino acids. CDR3 in amino acids: CASSFTGSEGYTF. In DNA form, the CDR3 reads TGCGCCAGCAGCTTTACAGGCTCGGAGGGCTACACCTTC.

The chain combines TRBV23-1 with TRBJ1-5; no reliable D call. TRBV23-1 is sorted into the ORF group, with uncertain function. There are 12 residues in the CDR3. The V end was cut by 6 bases, the J end by 6 bases, with 9 bases between. Written as DNA, the CDR3 is TGCGCCAGCAGCCGGGTGGTTCAGCCCCAGCATTTT. This encodes CASSRVVQPQHF.

The V and J genes are TRBV20-1 and TRBJ2-3, with D possibly TRBD2 on 5 matching bases. The germline V gene encodes CDR1 DFQATT and CDR2 SNEGSKA (reference sequence). The CDR3 contains 10 residues. Trimming took 6 bases from V and 6 from J, leaving 7 bases between them. This CDR3 reads CSARRDTQYF. The DNA for the CDR3 is TGCAGTGCCCGGAGGGATACGCAGTATTTT.

The chain couples TRBV6-1 to TRBJ2-3; 8 bases are shared with TRBD2. The V segment lost 6 bases and the J segment 1 base; nucleotides outside the gene matches: 6. This CDR3 region has 15 residues. Germline V CDR1 and CDR2: MNHNS, SASEGT. The CDR3 DNA sequence: TGTGCCAGCAGGGCGGTGCGGGGGGGCACAGATACGCAGTATTTT. Translation gives CASRAVRGGTDTQYF.

The V and J genes are TRBV10-3 and TRBJ1-1; D unresolved. The CDR3 covers 9 residues. Trimming left V 11 bases short and J 8 bases short, with 9 bases between. The germline V gene encodes CDR1 ENHRY and CDR2 SYGVKD. CDR3 residues: CASTREAFF. For the CDR3, the DNA is TGTGCCTCCACACGAGAAGCTTTCTTT.

The chain joins TRBV2 to TRBJ2-3, with 11 bases matching TRBD2. The CDR3 sequence is 15 residues long. Losses at the gene ends were 6 bases for V and 0 bases for J; bases not matched to a gene: 2. Germline values: CDR1 SNHLY, CDR2 FYNNEI. The CDR3 reads CASRRLAGSTDTQYF. The CDR3 DNA sequence: TGTGCCAGCAGGAGACTAGCGGGAAGCACAGATACGCAGTATTTT.

This clone was seen a handful of times. The CDR3 DNA reads as TGTGCCAGCAGTCCCCGACTGGATACCTACGAGCAGTACTTC. It specifies CASSPRLDTYEQYF. The chain employs TRBV5-4 and TRBJ2-7, with no clear D. CDR3 length: 14 amino acids. Germline CDR1 and CDR2: SGHNT and YYREEE (reference sequence). Trimming shortened V by 5 bases and J by 2 bases, and 14 bases separated the two germline ends.

The CDR3 region has the DNA TGTGCCAGTAGTATAGCGACATCCGGGGAGCTGTTTTTT. It encodes CASSIATSGELFF. The chain has TRBV19 and TRBJ2-2; no clear D gene. CDR1 is LNHDA, CDR2 SQIVND, per germline (reference sequence). The CDR3 runs 13 residues. V was trimmed by 1 base and J by 6 bases, leaving 6 bases between them.

This sequence joins TRBV5-4 and TRBJ2-3; 9 bases fit TRBD1. The germline V gene has CDR1 SGHNT and CDR2 YYREEE (reference sequence). J was trimmed by 2 bases and V by 2 bases; bases with no gene match: 6. The CDR3 totals 16 residues. Here the CDR3 DNA reads TGTGCCAGCAGCTTACTTGACAGGGGGTACACAGATACGCAGTATTTT. Translation: CASSLLDRGYTDTQYF.

V gene TRBV27 combines with J gene TRBJ1-1; a weak D match, TRBD1 (6 bases). The V and J ends lost 4 bases and 4 bases respectively, with 10 bases between them. Germline V gene sequence: CDR1 MNHEY, CDR2 SMNVEV (reference sequence). The CDR3 is 13 residues long. CDR3 nucleotides: TGTGCCAGCAGTTACAGGGTAGGCACTGAAGCTTTCTTT. Protein: CASSYRVGTEAFF.

V and J are TRBV19 and TRBJ1-4, with TRBD1 matching over 10 bases. Germline CDR1 LNHDA, CDR2 SQIVND (reference sequence). The ends lost 5 bases at V and 8 bases at J; junction bases unmatched: 8. This CDR3 is built from 15 residues. In DNA, the CDR3 is TGTGCCAGTAGTCTTACCGGGACAGGGGACGAAAAACTGTTTTTT. Encoded protein: CASSLTGTGDEKLFF.

This chain uses TRBV30 with TRBJ1-1; tentatively, D is TRBD1 (6 bases). The CDR3 consists of 12 residues. Germline CDR1 and CDR2: GTSNPN and SVGIG (reference sequence). Trimming stripped 7 bases from V and 4 bases from J, with 13 bases between. CDR3 sequence (DNA): TGTGCCTACCACAGGGTCAGCACTGAAGCTTTCTTT. Its translation is CAYHRVSTEAFF. Full variable domain (rest looked up from reference TRBV30 and TRBJ1-1): SQTIHQWPATLVQPVGSPLSLECTVEGTSNPNLYWYRQAAGRGLQLLFYSVGIGQISSEVPQNLSASRPQDRQFILSSKKLLLSDSGFYLCAYHRVSTEAFFGQGTRLTVV.

The chain has TRBV27 and TRBJ1-1; D is uncertain. There are 14 residues in the CDR3. From germline, CDR1 is MNHEY and CDR2 SMNVEV (reference sequence). V shed 5 bases and J shed 5 bases, with 15 bases lying between them. CDR3 DNA: TGTGCCAGCAGTCCTGGAGGGATAGGGACTGAAGCTTTCTTT. Translation gives CASSPGGIGTEAFF.